Shown below are 10 T cell receptor beta chains from a single sample sequenced in a study of blood T cell repertoires in COVID-19. Data came from immunoSEQ multiplex PCR; TCRdb stores just in-frame clones and leaves some out. Of 130,000 to 150,000 clones listed, approximately 89% are singletons. The sample comprised peripheral blood. The receptors stem from a woman aged 45-60 years with acute or convalescent COVID-19.

The chain is built from TRBV9 and TRBJ2-7; 7 bases align to TRBD1. The CDR3 extends over 15 amino acids. Trimming cost V 0 bases and J 2 bases; bases outside gene matches: 5. CDR1 is SGDLS and CDR2 is YYNGEE in the germline V gene. CDR3 in amino acids: CASSVDGTDTYEQYF. The CDR3 nucleotides read TGTGCCAGCAGCGTAGATGGGACAGATACCTACGAGCAGTACTTC. Full variable domain (remainder filled in from reference TRBV9 and TRBJ2-7): DSGVTQTPKHLITATGQRVTLRCSPRSGDLSVYWYQQSLDQGLQFLIQYYNGEERAKGNILERFSAQQFPDLHSELNLSSLELGDSALYFCASSVDGTDTYEQYFGPGTRLTVT.

CDR3 amino acids: CASRTGTSGVKGTQYF. CDR3 DNA: TGTGCCAGCAGGACCGGGACTAGCGGGGTGAAGGGTACGCAGTATTTT. The chain joins TRBV7-3 to TRBJ2-3; 13 nucleotides line up with TRBD2. Germline loops: CDR1 SGHTA, CDR2 FQGTGA. The CDR3 spans 16 residues. V gave up 6 bases and J gave up 8 bases; unmatched junction bases: 11.

The chain is built from TRBV5-4 and TRBJ2-1, with D possibly being TRBD1 (5 bases). The CDR3 is 15 amino acids. The V end was cut by 0 bases, the J end by 0 bases, with 7 bases between. Germline CDR1 and CDR2: SGHNT and YYREEE (reference sequence). This CDR3 is CASSLVGASYNEQFF. The CDR3 nucleotides read TGTGCCAGCAGCTTGGTTGGGGCCTCCTACAATGAGCAGTTCTTC.

V usage is TRBV28 and J usage is TRBJ1-6, with 8 bases lining up with TRBD1. The CDR3 runs 17 residues. The germline CDR1 and CDR2 sequences are MDHEN and SYDVKM. The V segment lost 5 bases and the J segment 6 bases; nucleotides outside the gene matches: 12. As DNA, the CDR3 is TGTGCCAGCAGTGAATCAGGACAGGGTCATATTAATTCACCCCTCCACTTT. Its protein is CASSESGQGHINSPLHF. Drawing the rest from reference TRBV28 and TRBJ1-6, the complete variable domain is DVKVTQSSRYLVKRTGEKVFLECVQDMDHENMFWYRQDPGLGLRLIYFSYDVKMKEKGDIPEGYSVSREKKERFSLILESASTNQTSMYLCASSESGQGHINSPLHFGNGTRLTVT.

Of note for this clone: Other DNA sequences from this sample encode an identical CDR3 as well. The rearrangement links TRBV5-1 to TRBJ1-5; possibly TRBD1 for D (5 bases). Between the trimmed V and J ends, which lost 0 bases and 1 base, there was a span of 8 bases. This CDR3 has 15 amino acids. In germline, CDR1 is SGHRS, CDR2 YFSETQ. The CDR3 protein is CASSLGRGSNQPQHF. In DNA, the CDR3 is TGCGCCAGCAGCTTGGGGAGGGGAAGCAATCAGCCCCAGCATTTT.

The genes are TRBV18 and TRBJ2-1, with 9 positions matching TRBD1. Germline CDR1 reads KGHSH; CDR2 reads LQKENI. The length of the CDR3 is 16 residues. V shed 3 bases, J shed 9 bases, and the junction held 12 bases outside the gene matches. The CDR3 sequence: CASSPPGQGYIGEQFF. CDR3 nucleotides: TGTGCCAGCTCACCTCCGGGACAGGGTTATATTGGTGAGCAGTTCTTC.

V usage is TRBV4-2 and J usage is TRBJ1-2; 9 bases align to TRBD1. Germline V gene lookup returns CDR1 LGHNA and CDR2 YNFKEQ. Trimming at V came to 3 bases and at J to 3 bases, leaving 2 bases not matched to a gene. CDR3 length equals 14 residues. The CDR3 loop is CASSHTGGDYGYTF. The DNA of the CDR3 is TGTGCCAGCAGCCACACAGGGGGCGACTATGGCTACACCTTC.

The rearrangement joins TRBV5-1 to TRBJ2-1; TRBD2 aligns across 14 bases. Germline trimming cut 3 bases from V and 9 bases from J; bases unmatched to any gene: 11. Germline CDR1 is SGHRS and CDR2 is YFSETQ. This CDR3 contains 17 residues. The CDR3 reads CASSSDRAGLAGGEQFF. Written as DNA, the CDR3 is TGCGCCAGCAGCTCGGACAGAGCCGGACTAGCGGGAGGTGAGCAGTTCTTC. Supplemented by reference TRBV5-1 and TRBJ2-1, the full variable domain reads KAGVTQTPRYLIKTRGQQVTLSCSPISGHRSVSWYQQTPGQGLQFLFEYFSETQRNKGNFPGRFSGRQFSNSRSEMNVSTLELGDSALYLCASSSDRAGLAGGEQFFGPGTRLTVL.

This clone was observed once. The rearrangement links TRBV10-1 to TRBJ2-7, with D maybe TRBD1 (5 bases). This CDR3 has 13 residues. The ends were cut back, 2 bases at V and 6 bases at J, with 11 bases in the middle. Germline V CDR1 and CDR2: WNHNN, SYGVQD (reference sequence). The CDR3 region has the DNA TGCGCCAGCAGTGAGGCCAGGGTGGGCGAGCAGTACTTC. As protein: CASSEARVGEQYF.

The V and J genes are TRBV18 and TRBJ1-6; TRBD1 aligns across 7 bases. V dropped 2 bases and J dropped 5; count of bases not matched to a gene: 6. Germline V lookup: CDR1 KGHSH, CDR2 LQKENI. The CDR3 runs 16 residues. This CDR3 is CASSPTGTENNSPLHF. CDR3 bases: TGTGCCAGCTCACCAACCGGGACAGAGAATAATTCACCCCTCCACTTT. Variable domain in full (rest from reference TRBV18 and TRBJ1-6): NAGVMQNPRHLVRRRGQEARLRCSPMKGHSHVYWYRQLPEEGLKFMVYLQKENIIDESGMPKERFSAEFPKEGPSILRIQQVVRGDSAAYFCASSPTGTENNSPLHFGNGTRLTVT.